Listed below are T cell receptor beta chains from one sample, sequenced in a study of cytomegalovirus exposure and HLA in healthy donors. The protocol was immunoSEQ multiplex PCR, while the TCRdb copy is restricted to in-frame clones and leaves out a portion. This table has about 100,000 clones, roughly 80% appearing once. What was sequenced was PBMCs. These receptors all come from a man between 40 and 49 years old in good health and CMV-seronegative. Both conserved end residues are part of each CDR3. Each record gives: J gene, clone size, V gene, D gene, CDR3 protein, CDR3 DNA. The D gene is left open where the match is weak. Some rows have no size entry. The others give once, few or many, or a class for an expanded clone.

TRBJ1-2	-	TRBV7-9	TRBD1	CASSSGPGTGQTYGYTF	TGTGCCAGCAGCTCCGGTCCCGGGACAGGGCAAACCTATGGCTACACCTTC
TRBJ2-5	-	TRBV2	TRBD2	CASSEDSGGGETQYF	TGTGCCAGCAGTGAAGATAGCGGGGGTGGGGAGACCCAGTACTTC
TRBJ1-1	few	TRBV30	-	CAWSVGVNTEAFF	TGTGCCTGGAGTGTAGGAGTCAACACTGAAGCTTTCTTT
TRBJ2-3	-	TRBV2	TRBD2	CASALDTSGGADTQYF	TGTGCCAGCGCCTTGGACACTAGCGGGGGGGCAGATACGCAGTATTTT
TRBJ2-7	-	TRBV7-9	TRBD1	CASSPESTGGLAYEQYF	TGTGCCAGCAGCCCGGAAAGTACAGGGGGCCTAGCCTACGAGCAGTACTTC
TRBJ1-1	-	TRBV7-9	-	CASSLTRASLQAEAFF	TGTGCCAGCAGCTTAACCAGGGCCAGTCTTCAGGCTGAAGCTTTCTTT
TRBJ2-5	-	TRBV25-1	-	CASSPGERYQETQYF	TGTGCCAGCAGCCCCGGGGAACGGTACCAAGAGACCCAGTACTTC
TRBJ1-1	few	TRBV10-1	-	CASSDKLAMNTEAFF	TGCGCCAGCAGTGATAAGTTAGCGATGAACACTGAAGCTTTCTTT
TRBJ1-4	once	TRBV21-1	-	CASSKGGQTADATNEKLFF	TGTGCCAGCAGCAAAGGAGGTCAGACCGCTGATGCAACTAATGAAAAACTGTTTTTT
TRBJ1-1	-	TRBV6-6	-	CASSDGDTEAFF	TGTGCCAGCAGTGACGGGGATACTGAAGCTTTCTTT
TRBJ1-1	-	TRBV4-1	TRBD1	CASSQLAGQGAKRAEAFF	TGCGCCAGCAGCCAATTGGCGGGACAGGGGGCGAAGAGGGCTGAAGCTTTCTTT
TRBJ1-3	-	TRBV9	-	CASSFGVSGNTIYF	TGTGCCAGCAGCTTCGGGGTATCTGGAAACACCATATATTTT
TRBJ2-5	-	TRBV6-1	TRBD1	CASSRDRVTWETQYF	TGTGCCAGCAGCCGGGACAGGGTAACTTGGGAGACCCAGTACTTC
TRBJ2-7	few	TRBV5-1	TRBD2	CASSILAGGIYEQYF	TGCGCCAGCAGCATACTAGCGGGGGGGATCTACGAGCAGTACTTC
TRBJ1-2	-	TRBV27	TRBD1	CASSLTGEAGRGRGYTF	TGTGCCAGCAGTTTAACAGGGGAAGCGGGCAGGGGACGTGGCTACACCTTC
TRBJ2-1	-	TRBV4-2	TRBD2	CASSLAGGDSEQFF	TGTGCCAGCAGCTTGGCGGGGGGGGACAGCGAGCAGTTCTTC
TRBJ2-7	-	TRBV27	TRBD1	CASSLFRGPSYEQYF	TGTGCCAGCAGTTTATTTAGGGGGCCGTCCTACGAGCAGTACTTC
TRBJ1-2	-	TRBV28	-	CASSLLFMANGYTF	TGTGCCAGCAGTTTATTGTTCATGGCAAACGGCTACACCTTC
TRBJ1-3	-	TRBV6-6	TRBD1	CASSYDRGRDTIYF	TGTGCCAGCAGTTACGACAGGGGGCGAGACACCATATATTTT
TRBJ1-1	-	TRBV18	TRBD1	CASSPPRTGNTEAFF	TGTGCCAGCTCACCACCGAGGACAGGGAACACTGAAGCTTTCTTT
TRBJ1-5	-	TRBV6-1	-	CASSQEGSNQPQHF	TGTGCCAGCAGCCAGGAGGGTAGCAATCAGCCCCAGCATTTT
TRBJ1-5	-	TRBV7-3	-	CASSLRGGGQPQHF	TGTGCCAGCAGCTTAAGGGGAGGTGGTCAGCCCCAGCATTTT
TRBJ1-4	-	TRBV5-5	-	CASRHTGTTNEKLFF	TGTGCCAGCAGACATACAGGGACGACTAATGAAAAACTGTTTTTT
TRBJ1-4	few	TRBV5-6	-	CASSLASGLYREKLFF	TGTGCCAGCAGCTTGGCTAGCGGCCTCTACAGAGAAAAACTGTTTTTT
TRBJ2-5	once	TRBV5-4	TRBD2	CASSSQGRGGRETQYF	TGTGCCAGCAGCTCCCAAGGCCGGGGGGGCCGGGAGACCCAGTACTTC
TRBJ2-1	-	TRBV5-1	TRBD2	CASSAGLAVYNEQFF	TGCGCCAGCAGCGCGGGACTAGCGGTTTACAATGAGCAGTTCTTC
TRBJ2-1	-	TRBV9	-	CASSPPAGVQWEQFF	TGTGCCAGCAGCCCCCCCGCGGGTGTACAATGGGAGCAGTTCTTC
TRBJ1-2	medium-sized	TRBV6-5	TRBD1	CASRRTGEDWGYTF	TGTGCCAGCAGACGGACAGGGGAGGACTGGGGCTACACCTTC
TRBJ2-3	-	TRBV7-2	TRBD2	CASSLGTSRSTDTQYF	TGTGCCAGCAGCTTAGGGACTAGCAGAAGCACAGATACGCAGTATTTT
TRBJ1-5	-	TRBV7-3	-	CASSGVGGRIKPQHF	TGTGCCAGCAGCGGGGTCGGGGGTCGGATCAAGCCCCAGCATTTT
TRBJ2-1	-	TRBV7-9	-	CSSRHIDRNNEQFF	TGTTCCAGCAGACATATTGACAGGAACAATGAGCAGTTCTTC
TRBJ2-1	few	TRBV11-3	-	CASSPSTSEQFF	TGTGCCAGCAGCCCCTCGACTAGTGAGCAGTTCTTC
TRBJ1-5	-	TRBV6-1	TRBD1	CASSVTGSSNQPQHF	TGTGCCAGCAGCGTGACAGGGTCGAGCAATCAGCCCCAGCATTTT
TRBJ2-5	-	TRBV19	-	CASSLRGETQYF	TGTGCCAGTAGCCTTAGGGGAGAGACCCAGTACTTC
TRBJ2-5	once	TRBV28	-	CASSSRDIETQYF	TGTGCCAGTAGTTCCCGGGACATAGAGACCCAGTACTTC
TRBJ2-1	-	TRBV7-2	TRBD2	CASSLASSGGIREQFF	TGTGCCAGCAGCTTAGCATCTAGCGGGGGGATTCGTGAGCAGTTCTTC
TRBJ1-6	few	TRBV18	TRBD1	CASSPGQVSESPLHF	TGTGCCAGCTCACCCGGACAGGTTTCGGAGTCACCCCTCCACTTT
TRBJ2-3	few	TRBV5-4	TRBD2	CASSSAGGPPGTQYF	TGTGCCAGCAGCTCAGCGGGGGGACCCCCCGGTACGCAGTATTTT
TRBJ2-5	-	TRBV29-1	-	CSVSGTVQETQYF	TGCAGCGTGTCCGGGACTGTCCAAGAGACCCAGTACTTC
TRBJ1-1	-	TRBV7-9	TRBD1	CSSSWGQSNTEAFF	TGTTCCAGCAGCTGGGGACAGTCGAACACTGAAGCTTTCTTT
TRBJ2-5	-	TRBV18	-	CASSPGRSQTQYF	TGTGCCAGCTCACCAGGGAGGAGTCAGACCCAGTACTTC
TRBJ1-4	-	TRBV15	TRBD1	CATSGQRGREKLFF	TGTGCCACCAGCGGACAAAGGGGGCGTGAAAAACTGTTTTTT
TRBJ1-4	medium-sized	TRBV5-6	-	CASSFPGQLGEKLFF	TGTGCCAGCAGCTTCCCAGGGCAACTGGGAGAAAAACTGTTTTTT
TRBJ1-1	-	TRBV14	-	CASSQYLANTEAFF	TGTGCCAGCAGCCAGTATTTGGCGAACACTGAAGCTTTCTTT